This T cell receptor (beta chain) came from a study of T cell changes during pregnancy in multiple sclerosis. Looked up from germline, CDR1 is MNHEY and CDR2 is SMNVEV (reference sequence). This CDR3 region has 15 residues. Trimming cost V 6 bases and J 6 bases, with 18 bases left between them. Clones were sequenced by immunoSEQ multiplex PCR, and TCRdb holds only the in-frame ones, with some missing. The top ten hold less than 0.6% of the sample, which has about 56,000 clones, around nine tenths seen once. The chain recombines TRBV27 with TRBJ1-5; D gene uncertain. This sequence originates from a female donor with multiple sclerosis, enrolled in a pregnancy study. This specimen consisted of CD4+ T cells from peripheral blood mononuclear cells, obtained in the third trimester of pregnancy. This CDR3 reads CASRMTGAMAQPQHF. The DNA of the CDR3 is TGTGCCAGCAGAATGACGGGAGCCATGGCTCAGCCCCAGCATTTT.